This entry lists 10 T cell receptor beta chains sequenced from one sample in a study of T cell responses to AZD1222 COVID-19 vaccine. Repertoires were generated with immunoSEQ multiplex PCR, while TCRdb's copy carries only in-frame clones and drops some. This table has around 150,000 clones, roughly 82% appearing once. Sequencing was performed on peripheral blood, taken on day 0 of AZD1222 vaccination. Source of these receptors: an adult in good health.

V gene TRBV5-1 combines with J gene TRBJ1-6; D unresolved. This CDR3 is built from 13 residues. Germline-derived CDR1 and CDR2 are SGHRS and YFSETQ. Trimming pared 0 bases from V and 11 bases from J, leaving 9 bases between. The CDR3 loop reads CASSLEGYPPLHF. The CDR3 DNA sequence: TGCGCCAGCAGCTTGGAGGGTTATCCACCCCTCCACTTT.

This chain links TRBV9 with TRBJ1-3; the D gene is possibly TRBD1 (5 bases). The CDR3 is 19 residues long. The V gene's germline CDR1 is SGDLS and CDR2 YYNGEE. V was pared by 0 bases and J by 7 bases, with 26 bases between. CDR3 coding DNA: TGTGCCAGCAGCGTAGTAGATATCGACAGACTAGAAGGGAGGAACACCATATATTTT. Its protein is CASSVVDIDRLEGRNTIYF.

The chain couples TRBV5-8 to TRBJ1-1; no firm D call. The V gene's germline CDR1 is SGHTS and CDR2 YDEGEE. The V end was cut by 2 bases, the J end by 1 base, with 12 bases between. The CDR3 has 15 amino acids. The CDR3 region has the DNA TGTGCCAGCAGCTTATCGATCCGGCGGAACACTGAAGCTTTCTTT. Protein product: CASSLSIRRNTEAFF.

As for this clone: At the DNA level, this CDR3 is encoded by other sequences in the same sample as well. V gene TRBV4-1 combines with J gene TRBJ1-2, with D unresolved. The CDR3 is 13 residues long. Germline V CDR1 and CDR2: MGHRA, YSYEKL. Trimming left V 0 bases short and J 2 bases short, with 4 bases between. The CDR3 coding sequence is TGCGCCAGCAGCCAAGACGGAAACTATGGCTACACCTTC. As protein: CASSQDGNYGYTF.

The CDR3, as DNA: TGTGCCAGCAGCCAACTGCCAGGGGGGGGCGACTATGGCTACACCTTC. It yields the protein CASSQLPGGGDYGYTF. The J gene is TRBJ1-2, the V gene TRBV5-6; 7 bases fit TRBD1. Trimming cost V 4 bases and J 3 bases; bases outside gene matches: 12. The CDR3 extends over 16 amino acids. Germline V lookup: CDR1 SGHDT, CDR2 YYEEEE.

The chain is built from TRBV7-9 and TRBJ1-1; D possibly corresponds to TRBD1 (5 bases). V lost 3 bases, J lost 5 bases, and 16 bases lay in between. CDR1 SEHNR and CDR2 FQNEAQ come from the germline V gene (reference sequence). CDR3 size: 15 residues. CDR3 DNA sequence: TGTGCCAGCAGCTTCGAAACAGGCGGAGGGACTGAAGCTTTCTTT. Protein product: CASSFETGGGTEAFF.

The rearrangement joins TRBV5-1 to TRBJ1-1; D is uncertain. The CDR3 totals 15 residues. Germline-derived CDR1 and CDR2 are SGHRS and YFSETQ. The germline V and J ends were trimmed by 5 bases and 4 bases, with 18 bases remaining between them. The CDR3 loop is CASRPGGETGTEAFF. The CDR3 bases are TGCGCCAGCAGACCAGGCGGAGAAACGGGCACTGAAGCTTTCTTT.

The chain couples TRBV6-2 or TRBV6-3 to TRBJ2-3; no firm D call. There are 14 residues in the CDR3. Germline lookup yields CDR1 MNHEY and CDR2 SVGEGT. V was cut by 0 bases and J by 2 bases, with 6 bases left in between. The CDR3 region is CASSYSLITDTQYF. DNA of the CDR3: TGTGCCAGCAGTTACTCCCTAATCACAGATACGCAGTATTTT.

V gene TRBV20-1 combines with J gene TRBJ1-4, with a possible D match to TRBD1 (5 bases). The V and J ends lost 5 bases and 8 bases respectively, with 18 bases between them. The CDR3 consists of 14 residues. Per germline, CDR1 DFQATT and CDR2 SNEGSKA (reference sequence). This CDR3 reads CSACGRGLSEKLFF. CDR3 DNA sequence: TGCAGTGCTTGTGGTAGGGGATTATCGGAAAAACTGTTTTTT.

This clone appeared a few times. The chain links TRBV29-1 to TRBJ1-5, with D possibly matching TRBD1 (6 bases). The germline V gene has CDR1 SQVTM and CDR2 ANQGSEA. V was trimmed by 5 bases and J by 2 bases, leaving 10 bases between them. The CDR3 has 13 residues. CDR3 nucleotides: TGCAGCGTTTCGGGGGGCGGCAATCAGCCCCAGCATTTT. Its protein is CSVSGGGNQPQHF.